The next 7 T cell receptor beta chains were all read from a single sample in a study of blood T cell repertoires in COVID-19. Assay used: immunoSEQ multiplex PCR; TCRdb lists only in-frame clones, some missing. The profile shows 270,000 or so clones, roughly 88% of them singletons. The material sequenced was PBMCs or T cells enriched from blood (not recorded which). The receptors here all came from a woman aged 40 to 55 with acute COVID-19.

The chain is built from TRBV11-2 and TRBJ2-1, with TRBD2 matching 9 bases. The V gene's germline CDR1 is SGHAT and CDR2 FQNNGV. The CDR3 length is 15 residues. The J segment lost 4 bases and the V segment lost 5 bases, leaving 6 bases of the junction unmatched. This chain's CDR3 is CASSIELAGYNEQFF. DNA of the CDR3: TGTGCCAGCAGCATTGAGCTAGCGGGGTACAATGAGCAGTTCTTC.

The V and J genes are TRBV2 and TRBJ1-1; no reliable D call. This CDR3 has 12 residues. The V gene's germline CDR1 is SNHLY and CDR2 FYNNEI. V was trimmed by 4 bases and J by 11 bases, leaving 14 bases between them. Here the CDR3 reads CASSGPNREAFF. The CDR3 DNA is TGTGCCAGCAGTGGACCGAACCGGGAGGCTTTCTTT. The entire variable domain, with the rest obtained from reference TRBV2 and TRBJ1-1, is as follows: EPEVTQTPSHQVTQMGQEVILRCVPISNHLYFYWYRQILGQKVEFLVSFYNNEISEKSEIFDDQFSVERPDGSNFTLKIRSTKLEDSAMYFCASSGPNREAFFGQGTRLTVV.

The chain combines TRBV28 with TRBJ2-1, with 9 bases aligning to TRBD1. The ends lost 7 bases at V and 3 bases at J; junction bases unmatched: 16. Germline lookup yields CDR1 MDHEN and CDR2 SYDVKM. The CDR3 covers 18 residues. CDR3 DNA: TGTGCCAGCAATGTATGGTCCCCACCGGGACAGGGCTACAATGAGCAGTTCTTC. Protein product: CASNVWSPPGQGYNEQFF.

The CDR3 DNA reads TGTGCCAGCCACGGGACAGAACTCGCCGGACTGTTTTTT. It codes for CASHGTELAGLFF. The chain employs TRBV18 and TRBJ1-4, with TRBD1 matching over 7 bases. Germline V CDR1 and CDR2: KGHSH, LQKENI. The CDR3 contains 13 residues. The J segment lost 13 bases and the V segment lost 8 bases, leaving 13 bases of the junction unmatched.

The chain carries TRBV29-1 and TRBJ1-2; the match to TRBD1 covers 7 bases. CDR1 is SQVTM, CDR2 ANQGSEA, per germline. There are 10 residues in the CDR3. With 7 bases clipped from V and 7 bases from J, the junction kept 3 bases outside the gene matches. The chain's CDR3 is CSAKGAGYTF. The CDR3 bases are TGCAGCGCGAAGGGGGCTGGCTACACCTTC.

This clone was observed once. The V call is TRBV5-6, the J call TRBJ2-1; 7 nucleotides line up with TRBD2. The V gene's germline CDR1 is SGHDT and CDR2 YYEEEE. The CDR3 is 13 residues long. J lost 8 bases, V lost 4 bases, and 6 bases had no gene match. CDR3: CASSPGAGDEQFF. As DNA, the CDR3 is TGTGCCAGCAGCCCTGGGGCGGGGGATGAGCAGTTCTTC.

The V gene is TRBV5-4, the J gene TRBJ1-1; 8 positions agree with TRBD1. Germline V gene sequence: CDR1 SGHNT, CDR2 YYREEE (reference sequence). There are 13 residues in the CDR3. J was trimmed by 1 base and V by 7 bases; bases with no gene match: 3. The CDR3 region is CASGGTGNTEAFF. The CDR3 nucleotides read TGTGCCAGCGGGGGGACAGGGAACACTGAAGCTTTCTTT.